Below are 26 T cell receptor beta chains sequenced from a single sample in a study of T cells in Graves' hyperthyroidism and ophthalmopathy (dated by TCRdb to 2018 to 2020). Receptors were amplified or captured by multiplex PCR. TCRdb lists the instrument as Illumina HiSeq 2000. The TCR beta CDR3 regions were amplified from RNA transcripts. A first-round RT-PCR of the TCR CDR3 used the HTBI primer set with the Qiagen OneStep RT-PCR kit. TCRdb itself trimmed the public reads at Q25 with fastp, ran MiXCR and retained productive beta chains. A single entry per CDR3 protein holds the most common genes and DNA from its merged rows. The sample table records about 400,000 distinct CDR3 sequences; about 16% of these occur just once. Of the sample, 30% to 35% falls within the top ten clones. Sequencing was carried out using blood. Receptors were obtained from a woman in her 30s with Graves' hyperthyroidism.

The chain combines TRBV10-3 with TRBJ2-5; 7 bases line up with TRBD2. This CDR3 has 14 amino acids. Germline assignment: CDR1 ENHRY and CDR2 SYGVKD. J was trimmed by 4 bases and V by 2 bases; bases with no gene match: 4. The CDR3 reads CAISERPGGETQYF. The CDR3 coding sequence is TGTGCCATCAGTGAGAGGCCGGGGGGAGAGACCCAGTACTTC.

J is TRBJ1-2 and V is TRBV18; TRBD1 matches 8 bases. V lost 3 bases to trimming and J lost 4 bases; unmatched junction nucleotides: 7. This CDR3 is 15 amino acids long. Germline V gene data show CDR1 as KGHSH and CDR2 as LQKENI. CDR3 loop: CASSPETGVGYGYTF. In nucleotides, the CDR3 is TGTGCCAGCTCACCGGAGACAGGGGTTGGCTATGGCTACACCTTC.

The table lists this clonotype with many counts. V and J are TRBV5-1 and TRBJ2-7; perhaps TRBD2 as D (6 bases). The V and J ends lost 2 bases and 1 base respectively, with 10 bases between them. CDR1 SGHRS and CDR2 YFSETQ come from the germline V gene. The CDR3 has 14 residues. CDR3 coding DNA: TGCGCCAGCAGCTTTCGTAGCGGATCCTACGAGCAGTACTTC. Translated, it gives CASSFRSGSYEQYF.

This clonotype was observed a handful of times. The CDR3 is CSATAGGPLSTDTQYF. CDR3 nucleotide sequence: TGCAGTGCTACAGCGGGAGGACCTTTAAGTACAGATACGCAGTATTTT. The chain joins TRBV20-1 to TRBJ2-3; 9 nucleotides agree with TRBD2. This CDR3 is 16 amino acids long. Germline lookup yields CDR1 DFQATT and CDR2 SNEGSKA (reference sequence). The ends lost 4 bases at V and 3 bases at J; junction bases unmatched: 11.

V and J are TRBV20-1 and TRBJ2-7; D call uncertain. The germline V and J ends were trimmed by 0 bases and 0 bases, with 12 bases remaining between them. The CDR3 contains 15 residues. CDR1 and CDR2 (germline): DFQATT, SNEGSKA (reference sequence). The CDR3 coding sequence is TGCAGTGCTAGAGATCTGGGCAGATCCTCCTACGAGCAGTACTTC. The encoded protein is CSARDLGRSSYEQYF.

In this sample, this clonotype turned up a few times. The chain links TRBV9 to TRBJ2-2, with a possible D match to TRBD1 (6 bases). The germline V gene encodes CDR1 SGDLS and CDR2 YYNGEE. Trimming stripped 2 bases from V and 4 bases from J, with 12 bases between. The CDR3 has 15 amino acids. DNA for the CDR3: TGTGCCAGCAGCGTGTCGGACAGCCCCACCGGGGAGCTGTTTTTT. As protein: CASSVSDSPTGELFF.

This clonotype was seen ten or more times. The V and J genes are TRBV18 and TRBJ1-5; D perhaps matches TRBD1 (6 bases). Trimming removed 3 bases at V and 1 base at J, with 10 bases between. Germline V gene lookup returns CDR1 KGHSH and CDR2 LQKENI. There are 15 residues in the CDR3. Here the CDR3 DNA reads TGTGCCAGCTCACCGGGGACACCAAGCAATCAGCCCCAGCATTTT. Encoded protein: CASSPGTPSNQPQHF.

This clonotype was detected only a few times. The chain couples TRBV28 to TRBJ2-7; possible D gene TRBD2, 5 bases. The germline V and J ends were trimmed by 8 bases and 2 bases, with 19 bases remaining between them. Germline lookup yields CDR1 MDHEN and CDR2 SYDVKM. This CDR3 is 15 amino acids long. The CDR3 DNA follows: TGTGCCAGCTCACCGACCCAGCGGCCTACCTACGAGCAGTACTTC. Protein product: CASSPTQRPTYEQYF.

Only a few counts were recorded for this clonotype. The V gene is TRBV11-3, the J gene TRBJ2-5, with 9 bases identical to TRBD1. In germline, CDR1 is SGHNT, CDR2 YENEEA. This CDR3 spans 15 amino acids. J gave up 5 bases and V 5 bases, and 9 bases lay outside the gene matches. The CDR3 protein is CASSLATGQGETQYF. The CDR3 nucleotides are TGTGCCAGCAGCCTAGCCACCGGACAGGGGGAGACCCAGTACTTC.

A few counts support this clonotype. V usage is TRBV6-1 and J usage is TRBJ1-3; 9 bases agree with TRBD1. The CDR3 contains 14 residues. CDR1 and CDR2 (germline): MNHNS, SASEGT. J was trimmed by 10 bases and V by 6 bases; bases with no gene match: 10. CDR3 sequence reads: CASSLGDRVNTIYF. Written as DNA, the CDR3 is TGTGCCAGCAGCTTGGGGGACAGGGTTAATACCATATATTTT.

The sample holds many counts of this clonotype. V and J are TRBV11-2 and TRBJ1-2, with D unclear. Per the germline V gene, CDR1 is SGHAT and CDR2 is FQNNGV. V was pared by 0 bases and J by 8 bases, with 13 bases between. CDR3 length: 14 amino acids. CDR3 in DNA: TGTGCCAGCAGCTTAGATCGCGGCACGAGAGGCTACACCTTC. This translates into CASSLDRGTRGYTF.

The V call is TRBV19, the J call TRBJ2-1; the D gene is possibly TRBD1 (5 bases). Between the trimmed V and J ends, which lost 3 bases and 10 bases, there was a span of 16 bases. The CDR3 runs 14 residues. Germline V gives CDR1 LNHDA, CDR2 SQIVND (reference sequence). CDR3 coding DNA: TGTGCCAGTAGTATCAAAACAGGCCCGGGCGAGCAGTTCTTC. Its translation is CASSIKTGPGEQFF.

The table lists this clonotype with a few counts. The V gene is TRBV20-1, the J gene TRBJ2-1; D might be TRBD2 (5 bases). V gave up 6 bases and J gave up 9 bases, with 21 bases separating them. CDR1 is DFQATT and CDR2 is SNEGSKA in the germline V gene (reference sequence). This CDR3 contains 14 residues. CDR3 amino acids: CSASRESRYGEQFF. The DNA of the CDR3 is TGCAGTGCCTCTCGGGAATCCCGTTACGGTGAGCAGTTCTTC.

Remarks on this clonotype: A read error is possible here, since a much larger clone lies one base away. The rearrangement links TRBV10-3 to TRBJ2-1; a weak D match, TRBD1 (6 bases). The CDR3 runs 14 residues. The V end was cut by 3 bases, the J end by 8 bases, with 14 bases between. Germline V gene lookup returns CDR1 ENHRY and CDR2 SYGVKD. The CDR3 loop is CAISDMNRADEQFF. CDR3 nucleotides: TGTGCCATCAGTGATATGAACAGGGCGGATGAGCAGTTCTTC.

This clonotype was seen many times. In DNA form, the CDR3 reads TGTGCCTGGAGTGTACTAGGGGGGAATGAGCAGTTCTTC. This codes for CAWSVLGGNEQFF. V usage is TRBV30 and J usage is TRBJ2-1; either TRBD1 or TRBD2 may fit D (6 bases each). There are 13 residues in the CDR3. The germline CDR1 and CDR2 sequences are GTSNPN and SVGIG (reference sequence). The V gene lost 0 bases and the J gene lost 7 bases, with 10 bases spanning the gap.

In its sample, this clonotype was seen a few times. This chain joins TRBV19 and TRBJ1-2; D not resolved. V was pared by 3 bases and J by 7 bases, with 12 bases between. The V gene's germline CDR1 is LNHDA and CDR2 SQIVND (reference sequence). This CDR3 comprises 13 residues. The DNA of the CDR3 is TGTGCCAGTAGTATTGGAAAGGGAGGTGGCTACACCTTC. Encoded protein: CASSIGKGGGYTF.

This clonotype occurred a few times. The rearrangement uses TRBV7-2 and TRBJ1-4; possible D gene TRBD1, 5 bases. Germline values: CDR1 SGHTA, CDR2 FQGNSA. CDR3 length: 16 residues. V dropped 5 bases and J dropped 8 bases, with 21 bases sitting between them. CDR3 protein: CASSKGSRVGEEKLFF. For the CDR3, the DNA is TGTGCCAGCAGCAAGGGGTCCAGGGTAGGAGAAGAAAAACTGTTTTTT.

This clonotype was picked up many times. The chain couples TRBV18 to TRBJ1-5, with 7 bases lining up with TRBD1. V was clipped by 4 bases and J by 0 bases; unmatched bases: 6. The CDR3 is 16 residues long. The germline gives CDR1 KGHSH, CDR2 LQKENI. The CDR3 DNA reads TGTGCCAGCTCACAAAGACAGGGAGTTAGCAATCAGCCCCAGCATTTT. This codes for CASSQRQGVSNQPQHF.

The sample holds many counts of this clonotype. The genes are TRBV2 and TRBJ2-7, with D uncertain. V lost 3 bases and J 5 bases, leaving 17 bases between the germline ends. This CDR3 has 15 amino acids. Germline CDR1 SNHLY, CDR2 FYNNEI. The CDR3 region has the DNA TGTGCCAGCAGTGATGATGTCCTGGTAGTCGACGAGCAGTACTTC. Its translation is CASSDDVLVVDEQYF. Full variable domain (missing parts from reference TRBV2 and TRBJ2-7): EPEVTQTPSHQVTQMGQEVILRCVPISNHLYFYWYRQILGQKVEFLVSFYNNEISEKSEIFDDQFSVERPDGSNFTLKIRSTKLEDSAMYFCASSDDVLVVDEQYFGPGTRLTVT.

The V gene is TRBV12-3 or TRBV12-4, the J gene TRBJ2-1; 10 bases are shared with TRBD2. The CDR3 covers 17 residues. The trim removed 6 bases at V and 5 bases at J, leaving 13 bases unmatched. The CDR3: CASSAEGVAGGHNEQFF. DNA of the CDR3: TGTGCCAGCAGCGCCGAAGGGGTAGCGGGAGGCCACAATGAGCAGTTCTTC.

This clonotype was counted many times. The V gene is TRBV2, the J gene TRBJ1-1; 7 nucleotides line up with TRBD1. V was pared by 7 bases and J by 7 bases, with 15 bases of the junction left unmatched. This CDR3 contains 15 residues. Germline V gives CDR1 SNHLY, CDR2 FYNNEI. The CDR3 loop is CASIIDGGGPLEAFF. The CDR3 DNA sequence: TGTGCCAGCATCATCGATGGAGGGGGCCCCCTTGAAGCTTTCTTT.

V gene TRBV11-1 combines with J gene TRBJ2-5; the match to TRBD1 covers 7 bases. Trimming removed 3 bases from V and 1 base from J; junction bases left unmatched: 2. The germline V gene encodes CDR1 SGHAT and CDR2 FQDESV (reference sequence). CDR3 size: 14 residues. This CDR3 is CASSFEGAQETQYF. CDR3 coding DNA: TGTGCCAGCAGCTTCGAGGGGGCCCAAGAGACCCAGTACTTC.

This clonotype was detected a few times. The genes are TRBV29-1 and TRBJ1-2; TRBD1 is a possible D gene (6 bases). The CDR3 runs 14 residues. The V gene's germline CDR1 is SQVTM and CDR2 ANQGSEA. With 3 bases removed from V and 2 bases from J, the gap between germline ends came to 13 bases. The chain's CDR3 is CSVDGGQGNYGYTF. CDR3 DNA sequence: TGCAGCGTTGACGGGGGGCAGGGGAACTATGGCTACACCTTC.

This clonotype turned up a few times. This chain joins TRBV25-1 and TRBJ1-1; possible D gene TRBD1, 5 bases. Trimming took off 3 bases at V and 3 bases at J, with 11 bases between the two ends. The CDR3 is 14 residues long. CDR1 and CDR2 (germline): MGHDK, SYGVNS. CDR3 DNA: TGTGCCAGCAGTGACCGCATAGGGGACACTGAAGCTTTCTTT. Translation gives CASSDRIGDTEAFF.

The J gene is TRBJ2-7, the V gene TRBV9; D might be TRBD2 (6 bases). Trimming shortened V by 4 bases and J by 0 bases, and 11 bases separated the two germline ends. The CDR3 has 14 amino acids. Germline CDR1 and CDR2: SGDLS and YYNGEE. CDR3 loop: CASSPDGGSYEQYF. The CDR3 coding sequence is TGTGCCAGCAGCCCAGACGGGGGCTCCTACGAGCAGTACTTC.

Turning to this clonotype: The junction departs from germline at one end; a sequencing error may be responsible. This sequence joins TRBV27 and TRBJ2-1; a possible D gene is TRBD2 (7 bases). The germline V gene encodes CDR1 MNHEY and CDR2 SMNVEV (reference sequence). The CDR3 is made up of 15 amino acids. The CDR3 here is CASRRGGDCYNERFF. CDR3 DNA: TGTGCCAGCAGACGAGGGGGGGACTGCTACAATGAGCGGTTCTTC.